Listed below are T cell receptor beta chains from one sample, sequenced in a study of shared clonotypes between healthy human individuals. The table came from immunoSEQ multiplex PCR; TCRdb's copy has only in-frame clones and leaves some out. The top ten hold roughly an eighth of the sample, which has approximately 500,000 clones, 60% to 80% seen once. The sequenced sample was PBMCs. These receptors came from a woman in her 40s in good health. Some clones in this sample may be carry-over from other donors' samples. Each CDR3 is given with its conserved first and last residue. A D gene is named only where the DNA matches it firmly. Rows may omit the clone size; those that give it use once, few, many or a size class.

J gene	V gene	clone size	D gene	CDR3 DNA	CDR3 protein
TRBJ1-1	TRBV18	-	-	TGTGCCAGCTCACCAAGCGACCCGCGGGAGGGAGCTTTCTTT	CASSPSDPREGAFF
TRBJ1-4	TRBV9	-	-	TGTGCCAGCAGCGTAACCGGGGGAGCAGGAGATGAAAAACTGTTTTTT	CASSVTGGAGDEKLFF
TRBJ1-2	TRBV27	-	TRBD1	TGTGCCAGCAGCAAAACGACAGGGCCTCCCTATGGCTACACCTTC	CASSKTTGPPYGYTF
TRBJ2-7	TRBV2	once	-	TGTGCCAGCAGCGGACAGTACGAGCAGTACTTC	CASSGQYEQYF
TRBJ2-2	TRBV7-3	-	-	TGTGCCAGCAGCTCAGTCGGCACCGGGGAGCTGTTTTTT	CASSSVGTGELFF
TRBJ2-2	TRBV10-1	-	-	TGCGCCAGCAGTAGTAGGGGGTCTAGAGGGGAGCTGTTTTTT	CASSSRGSRGELFF
TRBJ2-7	TRBV19	-	TRBD1	TGTGCCAGTAGTTCGACAGGGGAACTTTACGAGCAGTACTTC	CASSSTGELYEQYF
TRBJ2-1	TRBV7-9	once	TRBD1	TGTGCCAGCAGCTTCGGGACAGGTAATGAGCAGTTCTTC	CASSFGTGNEQFF
TRBJ2-3	TRBV5-4	-	TRBD2	TGTGCCAGCAGCCCGCGGGGCGGGAGAGGGACAGATACGCAGTATTTT	CASSPRGGRGTDTQYF
TRBJ1-2	TRBV11-2	-	-	TGTGCCAGCAGCTTGAAATCCAGCTATGGCTACACCTTC	CASSLKSSYGYTF
TRBJ2-7	TRBV29-1	-	-	TGCAGCGTGGGACACAGGGACGAGCAGTACTTC	CSVGHRDEQYF
TRBJ2-7	TRBV4-1	-	-	TGCGCCAGCAGCCAAGGAACGGACACTACCTCCTCCTACGAGCAGTACTTC	CASSQGTDTTSSYEQYF
TRBJ2-1	TRBV5-1	-	TRBD2	TGCGCCAGCGGCACTACCGGGACTAGCGGGAGTTGGTCCTACAATGAGCAGTTCTTC	CASGTTGTSGSWSYNEQFF
TRBJ2-2	TRBV7-8	-	TRBD2	TGTGCCAGCAGCTTAAGGGGCGGGAGGAACACCGGGGAGCTGTTTTTT	CASSLRGGRNTGELFF
TRBJ1-5	TRBV21-1	-	-	TGTGCCAGCAGCAAATGTATAAGGGTCCATCAGCCCCAGCATTTT	CASSKCIRVHQPQHF
TRBJ1-3	TRBV11-3	-	TRBD1	TGTGCCAGCAGCTATTCCGGGACAGGGGACGGAAACACCATATATTTT	CASSYSGTGDGNTIYF
TRBJ2-7	TRBV11-2	-	-	TGTGCCAGCAGCACGAACTACGAGCAGTACTTC	CASSTNYEQYF
TRBJ2-3	TRBV30	-	-	TGTGCCTGGAGTGTAAGTGGGGCAGATACGCAGTATTTT	CAWSVSGADTQYF
TRBJ2-7	TRBV5-6	-	TRBD2	TGTGCCAGCAGCCAGCTAGCGGGAGGTACCTACGAGCAGTACTTC	CASSQLAGGTYEQYF
TRBJ2-3	TRBV5-4	once	TRBD1	TGTGCCAGCAGCTTGGACAGGGGAGAGGATACGCAGTATTTT	CASSLDRGEDTQYF
TRBJ2-7	TRBV7-9	-	-	TGTGCCAGCAGCGCCGGTACAATCTACGAGCAGTACTTC	CASSAGTIYEQYF
TRBJ1-5	TRBV28	-	-	TGTGCCAGCACCTCCCCGGGACCCAATCAGCCCCAGCATTTT	CASTSPGPNQPQHF
TRBJ2-1	TRBV10-3	-	-	TGTGCCATCAGTCAGCAGACAGGAGGCAATGAGCAGTTCTTC	CAISQQTGGNEQFF
TRBJ2-3	TRBV7-2	-	TRBD2	TGTGCCAGCGGGTGGGCTAGCGGGAGCGGGACGCAGTATTTT	CASGWASGSGTQYF
TRBJ2-3	TRBV30	-	-	TGTGCCTGGACGACCGGTACAGATACGCAGTATTTT	CAWTTGTDTQYF
TRBJ1-5	TRBV19	-	TRBD1	TGTGCCAGTAGTATCGGGCAGGGGGTTGTTCAGCCCCAGCATTTT	CASSIGQGVVQPQHF
TRBJ2-7	TRBV30	-	-	TGTGCCTGGGGTAGCTGGGTGGACGAGCAGTACTTC	CAWGSWVDEQYF
TRBJ1-2	TRBV15	-	-	TGTGCCACCAGCAGAGATCTGGTTTTGGACGAGGGCTACACCTTC	CATSRDLVLDEGYTF
TRBJ2-3	TRBV30	-	-	TGTGCCTGGTTCCGCGGTAGCACAGATACGCAGTATTTT	CAWFRGSTDTQYF
TRBJ2-1	TRBV7-2	-	TRBD1	TGTGCCAGCAGCTACCGGACAGGAGACAATGAGCAGTTCTTC	CASSYRTGDNEQFF
TRBJ2-3	TRBV29-1	-	-	TGCAGCGTTGTTTTTGGGTCACAGAATACGCAGTATTTT	CSVVFGSQNTQYF
TRBJ1-1	TRBV7-2	few	-	TGTGCCAGCAGCTTACTATATGGGACCACTGAAGCTTTCTTT	CASSLLYGTTEAFF
TRBJ2-3	TRBV4-3	-	-	TGCGCCAGCAGCCAAAGCGGGCTTAGCACAGATACGCAGTATTTT	CASSQSGLSTDTQYF
TRBJ2-7	TRBV27	-	TRBD1	TGTGCCAGCAGTCCCAGGACAGGGCTGCTCGAGCAGTACTTC	CASSPRTGLLEQYF
TRBJ2-7	TRBV9	-	TRBD2	TGTGCCAGCAGCGTAGGTCCCGCGGGAGGAGAGCAGTACTTC	CASSVGPAGGEQYF
TRBJ1-2	TRBV28	few	-	TGTGCCGTCAATCCCCAGCTTGGGGGCTACACCTTC	CAVNPQLGGYTF
TRBJ2-1	TRBV10-1	-	TRBD2	TGCGCCAGCAGTGATGCAAGCGGGAGAGGGCCTTACAATGAGCAGTTCTTC	CASSDASGRGPYNEQFF
TRBJ1-2	TRBV5-5	-	TRBD1	TGTGCCAGCAGCTTGGAGTGGACAGGTCTTACCTTC	CASSLEWTGLTF
TRBJ2-2	TRBV6-1	-	-	TGTGCCAGCAGTGAAACGGGGACCGGGGAGCTGTTTTTT	CASSETGTGELFF
TRBJ2-5	TRBV27	-	-	TGTGCCAGCAGTTTGTCGGGGGAGACCCAGTACTTC	CASSLSGETQYF
TRBJ2-1	TRBV28	-	-	TGTGCCAGCAGTTTACACAGCCAACACAATGAGCAGTTCTTC	CASSLHSQHNEQFF
TRBJ2-3	TRBV19	many	-	TGTGCCAGTAGTCCATTGACAGACTCTAGCACAGATACGCAGTATTTT	CASSPLTDSSTDTQYF
TRBJ2-1	TRBV4-1	-	TRBD2	TGCGCCAGCAGCCAAGATGAAGCGACTAGCGCTGAGCAGTTCTTC	CASSQDEATSAEQFF
TRBJ2-3	TRBV5-1	-	-	TGCGCCAGCAGCTTGGGGGGGAGCACAGATACGCAGTATTTT	CASSLGGSTDTQYF
TRBJ2-7	TRBV29-1	-	-	TGCAGCGCTAGGGACGGAGACTACGAGCAGTACTTC	CSARDGDYEQYF
TRBJ2-3	TRBV11-2	-	TRBD2	TGTGCCAGCAGCCTACTAGCGGGAGGGCGGACAGATACGCAGTATTTT	CASSLLAGGRTDTQYF
TRBJ1-4	TRBV6-5	-	-	TGTGCCAGCAGTTTAGGAGGGGAAATGAGTAAACTGTTTTTT	CASSLGGEMSKLFF
TRBJ2-2	TRBV7-3	once	TRBD2	TGTGCCAGCAGCTTAATTCCCCAGCTAGCGGGAGTTACCGGGGAGCTGTTTTTT	CASSLIPQLAGVTGELFF
TRBJ1-4	TRBV7-6	-	-	TGTGCCAGCAGCCAGAGGAGGTCTGGTAGTTCGGAAAAACTGTTTTTT	CASSQRRSGSSEKLFF
TRBJ2-2	TRBV29-1	-	TRBD1	TGCAGCGTTGAAACGACAGGGAGCTACACCGGGGAGCTGTTTTTT	CSVETTGSYTGELFF
TRBJ2-1	TRBV7-9	-	TRBD2	TGTGCCAGCAGCTTATCTAGCGGGAGTGAGCAGTTCTTC	CASSLSSGSEQFF
TRBJ2-1	TRBV4-1	once	-	TGCGCCAGCAGCCAAGGGTTGTTAGCCGTCTCCTACAATGAGCAGTTCTTC	CASSQGLLAVSYNEQFF
TRBJ2-7	TRBV4-2	-	TRBD2	TGTGCCAGCAGCCAAGATAAAGGACTAGTGAATTATGGCGAGCAGTACTTC	CASSQDKGLVNYGEQYF
TRBJ1-1	TRBV10-2	-	TRBD1	TGCGCCAGCAGTACGACAGGGTTGAACACTGAAGCTTTCTTT	CASSTTGLNTEAFF